The source of this TCR beta chain is a study of shared clonotypes between healthy human individuals. General study results and limits: Sequencing depth was predicted to influence how clonotypes are shared among donors. In a handful of donors, about 5% of naive CD4 clonotypes appeared in common.

Germline V gives CDR1 MNHEY, CDR2 SVGAGI. This CDR3 spans 15 amino acids. V was clipped by 2 bases and J by 3 bases, with 14 bases between them. Remarks on this clone: The antigen remains unidentified.

CD8 cells regarded as naive lacked CD45RO, were positively chosen for CCR7, and omitted terminally differentiated effector memory CD45RA+ cells. Healthy HIV-negative adults with no recent acute infections or vaccinations were recruited as donors. The protocol was immunoSEQ multiplex PCR, while the TCRdb copy is restricted to in-frame clones and leaves out a portion. The sample holds about 2 million clones, over 85% seen once. The chain recombines TRBV6-5 with TRBJ2-7; D perhaps matches TRBD2 (5 bases). Sample: naive CD8+ T cells sorted from blood. This TCR came from a young man in good health. CDR3 amino acids: CASSYRGYSSYEQYF. The CDR3 DNA follows: TGTGCCAGCAGTTACCGGGGATACTCCAGCTACGAGCAGTACTTC.